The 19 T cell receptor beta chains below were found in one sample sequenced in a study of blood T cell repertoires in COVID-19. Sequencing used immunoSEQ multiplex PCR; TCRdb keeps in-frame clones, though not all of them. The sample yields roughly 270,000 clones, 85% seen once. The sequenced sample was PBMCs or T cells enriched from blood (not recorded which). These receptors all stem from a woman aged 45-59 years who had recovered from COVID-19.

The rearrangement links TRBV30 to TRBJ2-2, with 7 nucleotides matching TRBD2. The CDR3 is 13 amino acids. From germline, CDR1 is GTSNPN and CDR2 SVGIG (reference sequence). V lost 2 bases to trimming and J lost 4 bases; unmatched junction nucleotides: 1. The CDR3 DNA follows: TGTGCCTGGAGTCGGGGGGTCACCGGGGAGCTGTTTTTT. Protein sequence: CAWSRGVTGELFF.

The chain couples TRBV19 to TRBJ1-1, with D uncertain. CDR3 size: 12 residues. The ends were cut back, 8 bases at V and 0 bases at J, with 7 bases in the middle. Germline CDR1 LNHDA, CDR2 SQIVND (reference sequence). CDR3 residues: CASSGMNTEAFF. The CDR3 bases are TGTGCCAGTTCGGGAATGAACACTGAAGCTTTCTTT.

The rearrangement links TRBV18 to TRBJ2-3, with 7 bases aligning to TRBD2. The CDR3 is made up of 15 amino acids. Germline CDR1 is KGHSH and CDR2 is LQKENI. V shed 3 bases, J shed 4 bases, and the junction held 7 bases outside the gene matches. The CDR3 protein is CASSPDAGVADTQYF. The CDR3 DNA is TGTGCCAGCTCACCTGATGCGGGAGTGGCAGATACGCAGTATTTT.

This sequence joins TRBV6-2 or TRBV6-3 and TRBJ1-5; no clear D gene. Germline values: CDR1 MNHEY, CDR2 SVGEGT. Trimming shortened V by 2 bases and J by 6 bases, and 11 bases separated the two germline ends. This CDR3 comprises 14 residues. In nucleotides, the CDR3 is TGTGCCAGCAGTTACCAAGGCGGCGGTCAGCCCCAGCATTTT. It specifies CASSYQGGGQPQHF.

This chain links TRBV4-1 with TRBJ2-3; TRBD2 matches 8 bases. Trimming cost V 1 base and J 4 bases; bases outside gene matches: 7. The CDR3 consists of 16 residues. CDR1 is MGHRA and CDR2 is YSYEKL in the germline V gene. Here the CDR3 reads CASSQGLASGADTQYF. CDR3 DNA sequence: TGCGCCAGCAGCCAAGGACTAGCGAGCGGGGCAGATACGCAGTATTTT.

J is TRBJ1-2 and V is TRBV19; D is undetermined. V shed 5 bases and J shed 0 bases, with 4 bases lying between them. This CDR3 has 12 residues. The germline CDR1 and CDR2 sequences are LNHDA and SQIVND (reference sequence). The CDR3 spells CASSYTNYGYTF. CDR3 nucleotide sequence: TGTGCCAGTAGTTATACTAACTATGGCTACACCTTC.

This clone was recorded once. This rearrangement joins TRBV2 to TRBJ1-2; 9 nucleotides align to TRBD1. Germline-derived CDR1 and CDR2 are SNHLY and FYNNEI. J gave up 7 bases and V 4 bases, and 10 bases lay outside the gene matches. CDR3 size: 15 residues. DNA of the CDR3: TGTGCCAGCAGTGTCCTTACAGGGGGCGCAGGTGGCTACACCTTC. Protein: CASSVLTGGAGGYTF.

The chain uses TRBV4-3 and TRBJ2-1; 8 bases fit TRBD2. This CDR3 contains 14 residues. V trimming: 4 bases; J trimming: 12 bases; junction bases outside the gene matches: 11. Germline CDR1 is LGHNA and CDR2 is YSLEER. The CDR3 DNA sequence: TGCGCCAGCAGCCCGGACGGGAGGGCCTCTACGCAGTTCTTC. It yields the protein CASSPDGRASTQFF.

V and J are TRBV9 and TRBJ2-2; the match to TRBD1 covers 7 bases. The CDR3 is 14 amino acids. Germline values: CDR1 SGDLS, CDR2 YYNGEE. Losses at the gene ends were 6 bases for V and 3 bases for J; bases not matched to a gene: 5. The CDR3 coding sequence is TGTGCCAGCACCCCGGGACAGTACACCGGGGAGCTGTTTTTT. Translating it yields CASTPGQYTGELFF.

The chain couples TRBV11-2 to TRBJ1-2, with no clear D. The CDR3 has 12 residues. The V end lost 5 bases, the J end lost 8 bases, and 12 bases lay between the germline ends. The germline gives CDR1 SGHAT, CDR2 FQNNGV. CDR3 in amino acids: CASSRNPVGYTF. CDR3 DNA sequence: TGTGCCAGCAGCCGAAACCCGGTGGGCTACACCTTC.

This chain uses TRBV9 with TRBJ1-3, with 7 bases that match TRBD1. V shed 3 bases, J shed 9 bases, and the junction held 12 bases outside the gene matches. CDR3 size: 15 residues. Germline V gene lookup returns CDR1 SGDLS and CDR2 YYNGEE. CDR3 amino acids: CASSAEGQAASTIYF. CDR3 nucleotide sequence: TGTGCCAGCAGCGCCGAAGGACAGGCTGCCAGCACCATATATTTT.

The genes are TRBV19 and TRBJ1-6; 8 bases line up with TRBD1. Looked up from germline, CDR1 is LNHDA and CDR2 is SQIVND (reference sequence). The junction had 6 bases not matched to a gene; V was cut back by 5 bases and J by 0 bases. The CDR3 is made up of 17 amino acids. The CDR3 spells CASSSRQGSSYNSPLHF. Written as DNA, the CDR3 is TGTGCCAGTAGTTCCCGACAGGGGAGCTCCTATAATTCACCCCTCCACTTT.

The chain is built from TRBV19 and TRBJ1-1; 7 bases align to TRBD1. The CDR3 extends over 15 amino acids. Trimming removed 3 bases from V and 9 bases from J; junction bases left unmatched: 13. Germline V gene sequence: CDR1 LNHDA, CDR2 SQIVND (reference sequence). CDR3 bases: TGTGCCAGTAGTATTTCGGGCAGGGGGTACGCACAAGCTTTCTTT. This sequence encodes CASSISGRGYAQAFF.

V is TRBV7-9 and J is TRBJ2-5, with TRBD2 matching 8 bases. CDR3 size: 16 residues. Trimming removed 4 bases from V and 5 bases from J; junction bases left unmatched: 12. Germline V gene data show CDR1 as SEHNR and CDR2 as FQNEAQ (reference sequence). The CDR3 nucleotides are TGTGCCAGCAGCTATCCGGGACTAGGCGGTCGGGAGACCCAGTACTTC. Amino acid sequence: CASSYPGLGGRETQYF.

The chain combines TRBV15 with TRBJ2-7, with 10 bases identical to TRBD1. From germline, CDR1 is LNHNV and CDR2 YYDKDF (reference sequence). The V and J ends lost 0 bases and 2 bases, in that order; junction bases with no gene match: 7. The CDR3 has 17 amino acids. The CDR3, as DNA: TGTGCCACCAGCAGAGAGGGGGGGACAGGGGCGGCCTACGAGCAGTACTTC. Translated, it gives CATSREGGTGAAYEQYF.

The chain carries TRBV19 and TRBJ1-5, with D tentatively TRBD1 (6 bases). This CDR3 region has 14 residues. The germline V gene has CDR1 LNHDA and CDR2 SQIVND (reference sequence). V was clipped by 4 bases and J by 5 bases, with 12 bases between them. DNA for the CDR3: TGTGCCAGTAGTAGGGGCAGGGGCTATCAGCCCCAGCATTTT. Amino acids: CASSRGRGYQPQHF.

The CDR3: CASSQGLAGSSYNEQFF. For the CDR3, the DNA is TGTGCCAGCAGCCAAGGACTAGCGGGATCCTCCTACAATGAGCAGTTCTTC. The rearrangement links TRBV11-3 to TRBJ2-1; 12 bases line up with TRBD2. Per the germline V gene, CDR1 is SGHNT and CDR2 is YENEEA. The CDR3 sequence is 17 residues long. V gave up 5 bases and J gave up 0 bases; unmatched junction bases: 5.

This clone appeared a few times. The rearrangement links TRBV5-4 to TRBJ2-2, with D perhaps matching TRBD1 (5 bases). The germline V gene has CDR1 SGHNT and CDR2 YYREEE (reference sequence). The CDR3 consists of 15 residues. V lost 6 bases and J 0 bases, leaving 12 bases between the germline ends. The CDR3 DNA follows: TGTGCCAGCACTCCGAACAGGCCGAACACCGGGGAGCTGTTTTTT. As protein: CASTPNRPNTGELFF. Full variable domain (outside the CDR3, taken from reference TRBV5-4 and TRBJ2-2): ETGVTQSPTHLIKTRGQQVTLRCSSQSGHNTVSWYQQALGQGPQFIFQYYREEENGRGNFPPRFSGLQFPNYSSELNVNALELDDSALYLCASTPNRPNTGELFFGEGSRLTVL.

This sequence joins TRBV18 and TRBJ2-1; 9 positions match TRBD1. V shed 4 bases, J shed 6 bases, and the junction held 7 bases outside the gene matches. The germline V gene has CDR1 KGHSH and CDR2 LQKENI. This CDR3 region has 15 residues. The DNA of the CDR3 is TGTGCCAGCTCACAACAGGGGGCGCGGTTCAATGAGCAGTTCTTC. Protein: CASSQQGARFNEQFF. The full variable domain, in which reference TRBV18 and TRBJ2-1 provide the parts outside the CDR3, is NAGVMQNPRHLVRRRGQEARLRCSPMKGHSHVYWYRQLPEEGLKFMVYLQKENIIDESGMPKERFSAEFPKEGPSILRIQQVVRGDSAAYFCASSQQGARFNEQFFGPGTRLTVL.